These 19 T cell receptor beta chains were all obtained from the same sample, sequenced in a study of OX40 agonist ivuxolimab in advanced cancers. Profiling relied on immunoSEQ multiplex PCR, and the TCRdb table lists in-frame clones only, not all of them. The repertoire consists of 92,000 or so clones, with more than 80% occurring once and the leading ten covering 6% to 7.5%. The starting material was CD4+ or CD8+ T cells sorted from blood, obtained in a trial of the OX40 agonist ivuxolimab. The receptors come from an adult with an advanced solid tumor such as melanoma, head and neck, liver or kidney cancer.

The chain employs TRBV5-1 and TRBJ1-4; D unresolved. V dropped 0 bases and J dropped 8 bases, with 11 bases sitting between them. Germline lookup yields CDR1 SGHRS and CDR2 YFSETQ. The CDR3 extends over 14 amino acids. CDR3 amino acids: CASSLGLEGEKLFF. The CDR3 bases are TGCGCCAGCAGCTTGGGGCTTGAGGGAGAAAAACTGTTTTTT.

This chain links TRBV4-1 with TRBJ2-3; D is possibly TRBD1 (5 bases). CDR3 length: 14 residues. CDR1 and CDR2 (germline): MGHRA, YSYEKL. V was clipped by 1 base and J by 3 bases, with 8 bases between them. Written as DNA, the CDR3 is TGCGCCAGCAGCCAAGGGACAATGACAGATACGCAGTATTTT. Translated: CASSQGTMTDTQYF.

The CDR3 sequence is CASSQVAGSVSYEQYF. The CDR3, as DNA: TGCGCCAGCAGCCAAGTCGCAGGGTCAGTTTCCTACGAGCAGTACTTC. The chain couples TRBV4-1 to TRBJ2-7; a weak D match, TRBD1 (5 bases). This CDR3 contains 16 residues. Trimming took 1 base from V and 1 from J, leaving 14 bases between them. CDR1 and CDR2 from the germline V gene are MGHRA and YSYEKL.

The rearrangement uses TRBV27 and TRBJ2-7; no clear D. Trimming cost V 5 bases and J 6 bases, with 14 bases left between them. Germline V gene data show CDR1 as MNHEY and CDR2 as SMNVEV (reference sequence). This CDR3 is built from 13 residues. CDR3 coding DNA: TGTGCCAGCAGTCTCACGATTTGGAGCGAGCAGTACTTC. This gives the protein CASSLTIWSEQYF.

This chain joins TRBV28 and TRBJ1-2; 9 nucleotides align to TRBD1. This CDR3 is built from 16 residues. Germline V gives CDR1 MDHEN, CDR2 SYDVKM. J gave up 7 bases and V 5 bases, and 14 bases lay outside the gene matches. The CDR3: CASSEQGAAGLGGYTF. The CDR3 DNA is TGTGCCAGCAGTGAACAGGGGGCGGCCGGGCTTGGTGGCTACACCTTC.

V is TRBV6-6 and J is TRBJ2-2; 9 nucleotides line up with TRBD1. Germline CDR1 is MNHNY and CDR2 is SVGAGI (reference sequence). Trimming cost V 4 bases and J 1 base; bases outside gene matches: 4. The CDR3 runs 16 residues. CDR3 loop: CASSSSGQGNTGELFF. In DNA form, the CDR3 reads TGTGCCAGCAGTTCCTCGGGACAGGGGAACACCGGGGAGCTGTTTTTT.

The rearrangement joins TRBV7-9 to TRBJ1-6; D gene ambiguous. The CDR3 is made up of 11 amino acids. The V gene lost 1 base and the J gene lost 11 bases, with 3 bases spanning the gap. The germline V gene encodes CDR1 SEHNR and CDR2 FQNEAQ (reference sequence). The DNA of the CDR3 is TGTGCCAGCAGCTTAGGAACACCCCTCCACTTT. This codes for CASSLGTPLHF. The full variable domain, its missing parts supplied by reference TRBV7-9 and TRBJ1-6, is DTGVSQNPRHKITKRGQNVTFRCDPISEHNRLYWYRQTLGQGPEFLTYFQNEAQLEKSRLLSDRFSAERPKGSFSTLEIQRTEQGDSAMYLCASSLGTPLHFGNGTRLTVT.

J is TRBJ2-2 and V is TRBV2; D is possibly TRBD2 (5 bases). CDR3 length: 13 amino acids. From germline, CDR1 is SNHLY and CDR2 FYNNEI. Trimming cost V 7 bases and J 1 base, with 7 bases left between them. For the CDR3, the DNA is TGTGCCAGCACCGGGATGAACACCGGGGAGCTGTTTTTT. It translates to CASTGMNTGELFF.

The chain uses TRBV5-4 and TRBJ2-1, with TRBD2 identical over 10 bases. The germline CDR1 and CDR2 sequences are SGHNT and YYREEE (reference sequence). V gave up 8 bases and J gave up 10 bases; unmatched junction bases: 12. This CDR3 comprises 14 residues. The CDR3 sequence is CASRLAGMLGEQFF. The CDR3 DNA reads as TGTGCCAGTAGACTAGCGGGCATGTTGGGCGAGCAGTTCTTC.

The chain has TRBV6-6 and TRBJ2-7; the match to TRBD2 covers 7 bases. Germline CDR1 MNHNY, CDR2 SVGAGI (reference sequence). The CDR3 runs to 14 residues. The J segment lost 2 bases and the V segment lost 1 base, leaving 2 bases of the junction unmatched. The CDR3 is CASSYLGTTYEQYF. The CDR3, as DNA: TGTGCCAGCAGTTACTTGGGGACTACCTACGAGCAGTACTTC.

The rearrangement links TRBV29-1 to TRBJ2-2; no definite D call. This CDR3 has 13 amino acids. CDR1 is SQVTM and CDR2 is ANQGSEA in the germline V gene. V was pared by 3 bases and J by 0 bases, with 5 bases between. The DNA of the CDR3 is TGCAGCGTTGACAGGTCGAACACCGGGGAGCTGTTTTTT. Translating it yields CSVDRSNTGELFF.

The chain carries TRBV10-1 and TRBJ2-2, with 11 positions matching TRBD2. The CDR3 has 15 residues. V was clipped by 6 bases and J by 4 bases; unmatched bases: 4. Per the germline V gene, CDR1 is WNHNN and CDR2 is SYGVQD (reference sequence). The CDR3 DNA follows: TGCGCCAGCAGAGATAGCGGGAGGGGCACCGGGGAGCTGTTTTTT. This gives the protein CASRDSGRGTGELFF.

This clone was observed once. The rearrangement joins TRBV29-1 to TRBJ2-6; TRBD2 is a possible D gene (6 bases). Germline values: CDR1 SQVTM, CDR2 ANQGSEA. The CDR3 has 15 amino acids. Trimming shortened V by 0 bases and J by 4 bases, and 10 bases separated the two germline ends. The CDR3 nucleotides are TGCAGCGTTGAAGATTGGCGGGACGGGGCCAACGTCCTGACTTTC. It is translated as CSVEDWRDGANVLTF.

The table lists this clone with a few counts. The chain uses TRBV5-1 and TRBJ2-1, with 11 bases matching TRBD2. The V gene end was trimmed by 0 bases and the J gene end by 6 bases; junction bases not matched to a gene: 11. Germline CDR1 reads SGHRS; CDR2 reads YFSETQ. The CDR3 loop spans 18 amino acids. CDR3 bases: TGCGCCAGCAGCTTGGCCTTAACTAGCGGGAGCGCCGTCAATGAGCAGTTCTTC. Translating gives CASSLALTSGSAVNEQFF.

Here the CDR3 DNA reads TGTGCCAGCAGCCCCCCTAGGAGCGGGAGTGTCTCAGATACGCAGTATTTT. This sequence encodes CASSPPRSGSVSDTQYF. The V call is TRBV13, the J call TRBJ2-3; 8 positions agree with TRBD2. Trimming at V came to 5 bases and at J to 4 bases, leaving 14 bases not matched to a gene. The CDR3 contains 17 residues. Per the germline V gene, CDR1 is PRHDT and CDR2 is FYEKMQ (reference sequence).

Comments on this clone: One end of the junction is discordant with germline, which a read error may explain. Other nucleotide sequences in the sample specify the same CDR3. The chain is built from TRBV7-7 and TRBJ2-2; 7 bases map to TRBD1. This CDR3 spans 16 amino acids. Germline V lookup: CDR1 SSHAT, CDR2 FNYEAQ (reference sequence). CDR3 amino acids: CASSLYEGAYTGELFF. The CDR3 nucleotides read TGTGCTAGCAGCTTGTACGAGGGGGCTTACACCGGGGAGCTGTTTTTT.

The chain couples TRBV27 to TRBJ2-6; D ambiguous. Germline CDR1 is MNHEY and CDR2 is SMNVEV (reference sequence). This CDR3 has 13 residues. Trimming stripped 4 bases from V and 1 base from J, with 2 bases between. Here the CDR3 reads CASSWSGANVLTF. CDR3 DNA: TGTGCCAGCAGTTGGTCTGGGGCCAACGTCCTGACTTTC.

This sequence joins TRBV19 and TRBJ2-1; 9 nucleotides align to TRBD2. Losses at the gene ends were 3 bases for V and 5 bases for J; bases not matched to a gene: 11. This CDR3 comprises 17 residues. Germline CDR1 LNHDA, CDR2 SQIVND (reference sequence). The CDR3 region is CASSMVRGTSHHNEQFF. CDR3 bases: TGTGCCAGTAGTATGGTACGCGGGACTAGCCATCACAATGAGCAGTTCTTC.

The CDR3 DNA is TGTGCCAGCAGCCAAGATAGGACAGCCGGTTCAGCCTATGGCTACACCTTC. This encodes CASSQDRTAGSAYGYTF. The chain couples TRBV4-2 to TRBJ1-2, with a weak D call TRBD1 (6 bases). Trimming took 0 bases from V and 4 from J, leaving 18 bases between them. CDR3 length: 17 residues. The germline V gene encodes CDR1 LGHNA and CDR2 YNFKEQ.